This passage covers 26 T cell receptor beta chains from one sample sequenced in a study of cytomegalovirus exposure and HLA in healthy donors. The table came from immunoSEQ multiplex PCR; TCRdb's copy has only in-frame clones and leaves some out. The sample yields roughly 190,000 clones, roughly 86% seen once. The sequenced sample consisted of PBMCs. All receptors come from a man in his thirties or forties in good health and CMV-seropositive.

The CDR3 nucleotides read TGTGCCAGCAGCTCGTGGGGCGCCCAGTCCGAAGGGGGGACCCAGTACTTC. Translating it yields CASSSWGAQSEGGTQYF. The chain recombines TRBV7-3 with TRBJ2-5; possible D gene TRBD1, 6 bases. The V end lost 4 bases, the J end lost 7 bases, and 25 bases lay between the germline ends. This CDR3 has 17 residues. Per the germline V gene, CDR1 is SGHTA and CDR2 is FQGTGA.

The CDR3, as DNA: TGTGCCAGCAGCGTAGGGGACAGGGTAGAGCAGTACTTC. Amino acids: CASSVGDRVEQYF. The V and J genes are TRBV9 and TRBJ2-7; 9 nucleotides match TRBD1. This CDR3 is 13 amino acids long. In germline, CDR1 is SGDLS, CDR2 YYNGEE. The V and J ends lost 0 bases and 7 bases, in that order; junction bases with no gene match: 2.

The chain has TRBV19 and TRBJ1-1; the D is unclear. V was clipped by 3 bases and J by 0 bases, with 8 bases between them. The V gene's germline CDR1 is LNHDA and CDR2 SQIVND (reference sequence). The CDR3 totals 14 residues. This chain's CDR3 is CASSMSAMNTEAFF. In nucleotides, the CDR3 is TGTGCCAGTAGTATGTCGGCAATGAACACTGAAGCTTTCTTT.

The chain joins TRBV6-5 to TRBJ1-4; D not resolved. With 5 bases removed from V and 8 bases from J, the gap between germline ends came to 12 bases. Germline assignment: CDR1 MNHEY and CDR2 SVGAGI. This CDR3 is 13 amino acids long. CDR3 in amino acids: CASSETVDEKLFF. The CDR3 bases are TGTGCCAGCAGTGAAACAGTGGACGAAAAACTGTTTTTT.

This chain links TRBV7-6 with TRBJ2-3; D unresolved. This CDR3 spans 13 amino acids. Trimming pared 0 bases from V and 4 bases from J, leaving 5 bases between. CDR1 SGHVS and CDR2 FNYEAQ come from the germline V gene. CDR3 nucleotides: TGTGCCAGCAGCTTAGCGGGCGCAGATACGCAGTATTTT. This sequence encodes CASSLAGADTQYF.

The chain links TRBV27 to TRBJ2-3; 12 nucleotides match TRBD1. CDR3 length: 16 amino acids. Trimming took 8 bases from V and 8 from J; bases not matched to a gene: 14. The germline CDR1 and CDR2 sequences are MNHEY and SMNVEV (reference sequence). CDR3 sequence: CASVPGGQGASSTQYF. DNA for the CDR3: TGTGCCAGCGTCCCTGGGGGACAGGGGGCGAGTAGTACGCAGTATTTT.

This chain connects TRBV4-1 to TRBJ2-7; TRBD2 aligns across 10 bases. Germline loops: CDR1 MGHRA, CDR2 YSYEKL. J lost 0 bases, V lost 1 base, and 6 bases had no gene match. The CDR3 loop spans 17 amino acids. The CDR3 region is CASSQVQTSGSSYEQYF. The CDR3, as DNA: TGCGCCAGCAGCCAAGTTCAGACTAGCGGGTCCTCCTACGAGCAGTACTTC.

This clone has just a few counts. The chain carries TRBV13 and TRBJ1-2; no clear D gene. This CDR3 region has 12 residues. V lost 4 bases to trimming and J lost 8 bases, with 11 bases between them. The germline gives CDR1 PRHDT, CDR2 FYEKMQ (reference sequence). Here the CDR3 DNA reads TGTGCCAGCAGCTCACCGGAGGGCGGCTACACCTTC. It encodes CASSSPEGGYTF.

The CDR3 loop reads CASSPRTGVDYGYTF. The CDR3 bases are TGTGCCAGCTCACCAAGGACGGGAGTCGACTATGGCTACACCTTC. The V gene is TRBV18, the J gene TRBJ1-2; D remains unclear. The germline CDR1 and CDR2 sequences are KGHSH and LQKENI. The CDR3 totals 15 residues. V was trimmed by 2 bases and J by 3 bases, leaving 13 bases between them.

This clone occurred a few times. The CDR3 loop is CASSLVGFNTGELFF. CDR3 coding DNA: TGTGCCAGCAGTTTAGTGGGGTTTAACACCGGGGAGCTGTTTTTT. This chain connects TRBV28 to TRBJ2-2, with no clear D. V lost 2 bases and J lost 2, with 9 bases in between. CDR1 is MDHEN, CDR2 SYDVKM, per germline. The CDR3 has 15 amino acids.

The chain employs TRBV2 and TRBJ1-6; 7 bases are shared with TRBD1. This CDR3 region has 16 residues. Trimming at V came to 8 bases and at J to 7 bases, leaving 14 bases not matched to a gene. Germline CDR1 and CDR2: SNHLY and FYNNEI. The CDR3 reads CASRSPMTGQNSPLHF. The CDR3 DNA reads TGTGCCAGCCGGTCCCCAATGACAGGGCAAAATTCACCCCTCCACTTT.

The chain links TRBV14 to TRBJ2-2; unclear D gene. The germline CDR1 and CDR2 sequences are SGHDN and FVKESK. Trimming cost V 1 base and J 7 bases, with 4 bases left between them. This CDR3 has 12 amino acids. In DNA, the CDR3 is TGTGCCAGCAGCCAAGTATACGGGGAGCTGTTTTTT. This encodes CASSQVYGELFF. Looking up the rest from reference TRBV14 and TRBJ2-2 gives the full variable domain: EAGVTQFPSHSVIEKGQTVTLRCDPISGHDNLYWYRRVMGKEIKFLLHFVKESKQDESGMPNNRFLAERTGGTYSTLKVQPAELEDSGVYFCASSQVYGELFFGEGSRLTVL.

J is TRBJ2-2 and V is TRBV7-2, with TRBD1 identical over 7 bases. CDR3 length equals 14 residues. V dropped 6 bases and J dropped 7; count of bases not matched to a gene: 8. CDR1 is SGHTA and CDR2 is FQGNSA in the germline V gene. This CDR3 reads CASSLNRGDGELFF. The CDR3 DNA sequence: TGTGCCAGCAGTTTAAACAGGGGAGACGGGGAGCTGTTTTTT.

J is TRBJ2-7 and V is TRBV29-1; 8 nucleotides agree with TRBD1. The V and J ends lost 6 bases and 0 bases, in that order; junction bases with no gene match: 7. Germline CDR1 and CDR2: SQVTM and ANQGSEA. The CDR3 runs 14 residues. The CDR3 coding sequence is TGCAGCGTCCTAGGACAGGGCAGCTCCTACGAGCAGTACTTC. This sequence encodes CSVLGQGSSYEQYF.

This clone was observed a single time. The rearrangement links TRBV7-9 to TRBJ2-5, with D possibly TRBD1 on 6 matching bases. Germline V gene data show CDR1 as SEHNR and CDR2 as FQNEAQ (reference sequence). This CDR3 is 14 amino acids long. V gave up 6 bases and J gave up 5 bases, with 16 bases separating them. The CDR3, as DNA: TGTGCCAGCAGAAACGCAGGGGTGGGGGAGACCCAGTACTTC. Its translation: CASRNAGVGETQYF.

The chain recombines TRBV5-6 with TRBJ2-3; D gene unclear. Trimming removed 2 bases from V and 6 bases from J, with 19 bases in between. The CDR3 extends over 16 amino acids. Germline CDR1 reads SGHDT; CDR2 reads YYEEEE. The CDR3 DNA follows: TGTGCCAGCAGCTTTGTTCGGGTGGGTGCCCGGGATACGCAGTATTTT. Encoded protein: CASSFVRVGARDTQYF.

The V call is TRBV27, the J call TRBJ1-3; no clear D. The ends were cut back, 5 bases at V and 3 bases at J, with 20 bases in the middle. The CDR3 has 17 amino acids. Germline V lookup: CDR1 MNHEY, CDR2 SMNVEV (reference sequence). CDR3 bases: TGTGCCAGCAGTCCAACCGGAGTTGAAGGACTTGGAAACACCATATATTTT. Its translation: CASSPTGVEGLGNTIYF.

The CDR3 sequence is CASSRTGGGDYGYTF. As DNA, the CDR3 is TGTGCCAGCAGCCGAACAGGGGGCGGTGACTATGGCTACACCTTC. The genes are TRBV2 and TRBJ1-2, with 9 positions matching TRBD1. V trimming: 6 bases; J trimming: 3 bases; junction bases outside the gene matches: 8. This CDR3 spans 15 amino acids. The germline V gene has CDR1 SNHLY and CDR2 FYNNEI. Supplemented by reference TRBV2 and TRBJ1-2, the full variable domain reads EPEVTQTPSHQVTQMGQEVILRCVPISNHLYFYWYRQILGQKVEFLVSFYNNEISEKSEIFDDQFSVERPDGSNFTLKIRSTKLEDSAMYFCASSRTGGGDYGYTFGSGTRLTVV.

V usage is TRBV11-3 and J usage is TRBJ2-1; TRBD2 is a possible D gene (6 bases). The CDR3 consists of 15 residues. Trimming cost V 3 bases and J 4 bases, with 13 bases left between them. Germline values: CDR1 SGHNT, CDR2 YENEEA. CDR3 sequence reads: CASSLSLARYNEQFF. The CDR3 nucleotides read TGTGCCAGCAGCTTGTCACTAGCCCGGTACAATGAGCAGTTCTTC.

This clone was counted a few times. The gene calls are TRBV11-2 and TRBJ2-2, with 8 nucleotides matching TRBD1. CDR1 is SGHAT, CDR2 FQNNGV, per germline. V lost 5 bases, J lost 9 bases, and 5 bases stayed unmatched. The length of the CDR3 is 13 residues. CDR3 protein: CASSEQGVWELFF. CDR3 bases: TGTGCCAGCAGCGAACAGGGGGTCTGGGAGCTGTTTTTT.

Worth noting for this clone: One junction end disagrees with the germline gene, perhaps due to a read error. The genes are TRBV7-9 and TRBJ2-3; D possibly corresponds to TRBD1 (6 bases). The CDR3 runs to 12 residues. Germline V gives CDR1 SEHNR, CDR2 FQNEAQ (reference sequence). As DNA, the CDR3 is TGTGCCAGCAGCCGGGACACAAATACGCAGTATTTT. Its translation: CASSRDTNTQYF.

The chain recombines TRBV19 with TRBJ2-2; the D call may be TRBD1 or TRBD2 (5 bases each). There are 15 residues in the CDR3. Germline CDR1 and CDR2: LNHDA and SQIVND (reference sequence). V gave up 4 bases and J gave up 9 bases, with 18 bases separating them. The CDR3 sequence is CASSKGRLVTRELFF. The DNA of the CDR3 is TGTGCCAGTAGTAAGGGGAGATTGGTAACCCGGGAGCTGTTTTTT.

The genes are TRBV6-6 and TRBJ2-2; possible D gene TRBD2, 7 bases. The CDR3 is 14 amino acids. Germline V lookup: CDR1 MNHNY, CDR2 SVGAGI (reference sequence). With 8 bases removed from V and 0 bases from J, the gap between germline ends came to 10 bases. CDR3 residues: CASEGGANTGELFF. Here the CDR3 DNA reads TGTGCCAGCGAAGGGGGGGCGAACACCGGGGAGCTGTTTTTT.

J is TRBJ1-1 and V is TRBV27; the D gene is possibly TRBD1 (5 bases). V was shortened by 6 bases and J by 4 bases, with 24 bases between the two germline ends. CDR1 is MNHEY, CDR2 SMNVEV, per germline (reference sequence). This CDR3 is built from 17 residues. The CDR3 loop reads CASRIDSSFSLGTEAFF. CDR3 DNA sequence: TGTGCCAGCAGAATCGACAGTTCTTTCAGTTTGGGCACTGAAGCTTTCTTT.

The chain carries TRBV25-1 and TRBJ1-5, with no clear D. In germline, CDR1 is MGHDK, CDR2 SYGVNS. CDR3 length equals 13 residues. Between the trimmed V and J ends, which lost 3 bases and 0 bases, there was a span of 3 bases. The CDR3 DNA reads TGTGCCAGCAGTGACAATAGCAATCAGCCCCAGCATTTT. Translating gives CASSDNSNQPQHF.

This rearrangement joins TRBV27 to TRBJ1-2; TRBD1 matches at 8 bases. The CDR3 runs 15 residues. Trimming took 5 bases from V and 5 from J; bases not matched to a gene: 10. From germline, CDR1 is MNHEY and CDR2 SMNVEV (reference sequence). DNA for the CDR3: TGTGCCAGCAGTCCTTCGGCGACAGGGGTATATGGCTACACCTTC. The encoded protein is CASSPSATGVYGYTF.